This TCR beta chain was profiled in a study of shared clonotypes between healthy human individuals. Terminally differentiated effector memory CD45RA+ cells were left out of the naive CD8 fraction, which was CD45RO-negative and positively selected for CCR7. None of the donors, who were healthy HIV-negative adults, had recently had acute infections or vaccinations. Study observations and caveats: Sharing across four donors was highest in naive CD4 (roughly 5%) and lowest in memory CD8 (roughly 0.4%).

V gave up 1 base and J gave up 4 bases; unmatched junction bases: 19. Per the germline V gene, CDR1 is LNHNV and CDR2 is YYDKDF (reference sequence). CDR3 length equals 20 residues. About this clone: What it binds is unknown.

Genomic DNA belonging to each subset was distributed in equal measure over several immunoSEQ plates. Measured with immunoSEQ multiplex PCR; TCRdb has only the in-frame clones, and not every one. Here the sample spans approximately 2,000,000 clones, around 93% being singletons. This sequence originates from a man in his late teens or twenties in good health. Some clones in this sample may be carry-over from other donors' samples. The material sequenced was naive CD8+ T cells from PBMCs. This chain connects TRBV15 to TRBJ2-1; 7 bases are shared with TRBD2. This CDR3 reads CATSRVSTIRSSGPYNEQFF. As DNA, the CDR3 is TGTGCCACCAGCAGAGTTTCTACAATCCGGTCTAGCGGACCATACAATGAGCAGTTCTTC.